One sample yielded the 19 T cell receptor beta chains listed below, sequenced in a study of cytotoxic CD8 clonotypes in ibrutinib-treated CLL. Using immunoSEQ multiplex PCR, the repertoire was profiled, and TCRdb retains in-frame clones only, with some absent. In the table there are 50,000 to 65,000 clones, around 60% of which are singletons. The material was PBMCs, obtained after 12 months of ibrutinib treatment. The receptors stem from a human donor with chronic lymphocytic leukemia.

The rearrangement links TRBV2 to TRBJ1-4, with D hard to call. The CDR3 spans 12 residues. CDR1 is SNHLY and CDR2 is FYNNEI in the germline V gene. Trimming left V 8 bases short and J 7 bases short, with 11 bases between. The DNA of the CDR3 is TGTGCCAGCCTGTTCAGCCCTGAAAAACTGTTTTTT. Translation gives CASLFSPEKLFF.

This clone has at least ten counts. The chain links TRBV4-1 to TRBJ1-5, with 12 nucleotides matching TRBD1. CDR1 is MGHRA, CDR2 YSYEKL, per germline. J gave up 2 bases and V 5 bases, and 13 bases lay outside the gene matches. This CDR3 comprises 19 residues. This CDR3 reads CASSKLGQGAVSGNQPQHF. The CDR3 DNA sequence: TGCGCCAGCAGCAAGCTGGGACAGGGGGCCGTTAGTGGCAATCAGCCCCAGCATTTT.

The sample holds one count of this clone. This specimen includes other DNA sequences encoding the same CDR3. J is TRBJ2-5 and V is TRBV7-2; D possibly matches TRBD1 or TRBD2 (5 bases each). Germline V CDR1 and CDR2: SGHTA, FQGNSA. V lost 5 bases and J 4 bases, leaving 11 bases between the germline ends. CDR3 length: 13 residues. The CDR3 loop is CASSLGGRETQYF. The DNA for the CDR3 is TGTGCCAGCAGCCTTGGGGGAAGAGAGACCCAGTACTTC.

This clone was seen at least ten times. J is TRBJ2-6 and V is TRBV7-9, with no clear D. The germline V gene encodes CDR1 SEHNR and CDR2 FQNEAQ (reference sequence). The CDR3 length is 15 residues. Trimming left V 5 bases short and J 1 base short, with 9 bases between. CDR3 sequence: CASSKSESGANVLTF. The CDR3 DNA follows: TGTGCCAGCAGCAAATCAGAGTCTGGGGCCAACGTCCTGACTTTC.

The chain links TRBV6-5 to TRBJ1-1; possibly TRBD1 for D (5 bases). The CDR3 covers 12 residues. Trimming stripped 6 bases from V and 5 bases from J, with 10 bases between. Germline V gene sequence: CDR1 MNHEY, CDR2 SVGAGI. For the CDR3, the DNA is TGTGCCAGCAGATTCTCAGGGACTGAAGCTTTCTTT. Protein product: CASRFSGTEAFF.

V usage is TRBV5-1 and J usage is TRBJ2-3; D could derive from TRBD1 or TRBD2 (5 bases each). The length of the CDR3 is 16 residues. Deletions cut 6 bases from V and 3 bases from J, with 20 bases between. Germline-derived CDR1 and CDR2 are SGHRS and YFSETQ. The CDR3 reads CASTARDRSSTDTQYF. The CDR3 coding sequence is TGCGCCAGCACCGCCCGGGACCGCAGTAGTACAGATACGCAGTATTTT.

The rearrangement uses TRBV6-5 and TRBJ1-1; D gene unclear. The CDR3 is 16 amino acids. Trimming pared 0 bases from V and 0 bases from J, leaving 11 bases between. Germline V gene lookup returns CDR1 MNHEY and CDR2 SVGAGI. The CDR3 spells CASSYSIGSLNTEAFF. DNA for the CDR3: TGTGCCAGCAGTTACTCGATAGGAAGCCTGAACACTGAAGCTTTCTTT.

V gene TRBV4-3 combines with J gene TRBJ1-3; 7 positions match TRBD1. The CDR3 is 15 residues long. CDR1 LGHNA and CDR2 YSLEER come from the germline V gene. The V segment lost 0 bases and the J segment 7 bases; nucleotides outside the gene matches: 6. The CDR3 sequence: CASSQEIGGLNTIYF. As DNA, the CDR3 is TGCGCCAGCAGCCAAGAAATAGGGGGCCTCAACACCATATATTTT.

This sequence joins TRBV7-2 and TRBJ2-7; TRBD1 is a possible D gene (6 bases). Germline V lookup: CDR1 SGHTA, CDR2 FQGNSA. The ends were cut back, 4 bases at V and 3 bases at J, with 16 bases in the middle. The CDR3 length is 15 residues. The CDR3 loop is CASSSSGTIGYEQYF. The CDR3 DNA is TGTGCCAGCAGCTCTTCCGGGACAATTGGCTACGAGCAGTACTTC.

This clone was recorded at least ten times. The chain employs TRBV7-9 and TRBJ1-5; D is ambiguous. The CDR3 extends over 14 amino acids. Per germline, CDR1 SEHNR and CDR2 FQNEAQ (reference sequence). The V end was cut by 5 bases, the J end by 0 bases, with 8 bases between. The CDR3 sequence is CASSETGSNQPQHF. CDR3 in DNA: TGTGCCAGCAGCGAGACGGGTAGCAATCAGCCCCAGCATTTT.

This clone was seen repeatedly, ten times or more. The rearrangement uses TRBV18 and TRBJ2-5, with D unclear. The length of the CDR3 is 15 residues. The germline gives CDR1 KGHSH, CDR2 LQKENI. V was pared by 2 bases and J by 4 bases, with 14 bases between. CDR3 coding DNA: TGTGCCAGCTCACCAGAGAGCATTCCTATAGAGACCCAGTACTTC. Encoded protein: CASSPESIPIETQYF. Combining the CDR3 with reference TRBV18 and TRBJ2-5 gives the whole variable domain NAGVMQNPRHLVRRRGQEARLRCSPMKGHSHVYWYRQLPEEGLKFMVYLQKENIIDESGMPKERFSAEFPKEGPSILRIQQVVRGDSAAYFCASSPESIPIETQYFGPGTRLLVL.

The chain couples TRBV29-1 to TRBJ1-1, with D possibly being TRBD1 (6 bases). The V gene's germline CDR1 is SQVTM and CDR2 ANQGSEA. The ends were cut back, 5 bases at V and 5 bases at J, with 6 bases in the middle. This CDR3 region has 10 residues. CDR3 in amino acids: CSVQGTEAFF. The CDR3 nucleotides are TGCAGCGTTCAGGGGACTGAAGCTTTCTTT.

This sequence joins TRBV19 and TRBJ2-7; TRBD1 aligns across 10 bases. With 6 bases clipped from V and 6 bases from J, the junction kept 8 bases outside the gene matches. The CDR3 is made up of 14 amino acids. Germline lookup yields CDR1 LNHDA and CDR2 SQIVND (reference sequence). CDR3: CASSRDRGPGEQYF. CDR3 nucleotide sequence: TGTGCCAGTAGCCGGGACAGGGGTCCTGGCGAGCAGTACTTC.

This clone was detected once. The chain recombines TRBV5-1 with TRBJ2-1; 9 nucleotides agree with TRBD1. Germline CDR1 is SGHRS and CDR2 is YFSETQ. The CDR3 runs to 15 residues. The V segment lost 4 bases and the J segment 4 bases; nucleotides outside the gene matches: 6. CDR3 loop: CASSPVGTGYNEQFF. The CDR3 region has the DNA TGCGCCAGCAGCCCGGTTGGGACAGGGTACAATGAGCAGTTCTTC.

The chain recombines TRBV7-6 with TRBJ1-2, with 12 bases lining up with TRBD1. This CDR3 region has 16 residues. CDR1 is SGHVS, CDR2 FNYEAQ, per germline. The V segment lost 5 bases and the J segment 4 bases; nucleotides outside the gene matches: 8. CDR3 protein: CASSRGTGGRSYGYTF. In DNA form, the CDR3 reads TGTGCCAGCAGCCGGGGGACAGGGGGCCGGAGCTATGGCTACACCTTC.

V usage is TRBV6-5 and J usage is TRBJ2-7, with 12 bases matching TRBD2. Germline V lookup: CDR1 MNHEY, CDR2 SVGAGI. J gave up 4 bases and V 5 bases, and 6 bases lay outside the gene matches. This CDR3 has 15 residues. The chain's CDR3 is CASSPLAGGPYEQYF. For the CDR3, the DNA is TGTGCCAGCAGTCCGCTAGCGGGAGGGCCGTACGAGCAGTACTTC.

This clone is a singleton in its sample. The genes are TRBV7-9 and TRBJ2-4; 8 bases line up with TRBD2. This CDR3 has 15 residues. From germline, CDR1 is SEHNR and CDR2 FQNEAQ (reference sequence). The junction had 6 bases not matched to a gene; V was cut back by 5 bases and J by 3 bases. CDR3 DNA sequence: TGTGCCAGCAGCCCGCAAGCGGGGGTCAAAAACATTCAGTACTTC. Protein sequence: CASSPQAGVKNIQYF.

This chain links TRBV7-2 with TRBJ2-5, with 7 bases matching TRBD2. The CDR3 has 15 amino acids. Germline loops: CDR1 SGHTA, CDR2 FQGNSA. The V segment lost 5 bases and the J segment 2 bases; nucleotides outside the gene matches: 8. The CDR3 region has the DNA TGTGCCAGCAGCCCGGGGCTAGCGGTACAAGAGACCCAGTACTTC. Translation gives CASSPGLAVQETQYF.

CDR3 sequence: CASSQPGQGETQYF. As DNA, the CDR3 is TGCGCCAGCAGCCAACCTGGACAGGGAGAGACCCAGTACTTC. The chain recombines TRBV4-1 with TRBJ2-5; 8 bases are shared with TRBD1. This CDR3 is 14 amino acids long. Germline lookup yields CDR1 MGHRA and CDR2 YSYEKL. The J segment lost 4 bases and the V segment lost 2 bases, leaving 3 bases of the junction unmatched.